This entry concerns a single T cell receptor (beta chain). The antigen remains unidentified. These data are taken from a study of post-analysis software for immune sequencing data. Across the study: The disease courses spanned relapsing-remitting, secondary progressive and progressive-relapsing forms of multiple sclerosis.

cDNA libraries for TCR beta contained unique molecular identifiers. One entry per CDR3 protein results from TCRdb running MiXCR on the PCR reads. Among about 460,000 distinct CDR3 sequences listed, around 40% were seen once. Whole-study results and caveats: There were five TRBV segments more frequent in patients than controls, and TRBV5-6, TRBV5-1 and TRBV20-1 were among them.

The CDR3 runs to 15 residues. Germline V lookup: CDR1 DFQATT, CDR2 SNEGSKA (reference sequence). Trimming at V came to 5 bases and at J to 10 bases, leaving 10 bases not matched to a gene. Sequencing was carried out using blood. The genes are TRBV20-1 and TRBJ2-1, with 14 nucleotides matching TRBD2. The clonotype was recovered from a girl aged 5-17 years with multiple sclerosis. As DNA, the CDR3 is TGCAGTGCTCCACCCGGGACTAGCGGGGGCCGGGAGCAGTTCTTC. Protein: CSAPPGTSGGREQFF.